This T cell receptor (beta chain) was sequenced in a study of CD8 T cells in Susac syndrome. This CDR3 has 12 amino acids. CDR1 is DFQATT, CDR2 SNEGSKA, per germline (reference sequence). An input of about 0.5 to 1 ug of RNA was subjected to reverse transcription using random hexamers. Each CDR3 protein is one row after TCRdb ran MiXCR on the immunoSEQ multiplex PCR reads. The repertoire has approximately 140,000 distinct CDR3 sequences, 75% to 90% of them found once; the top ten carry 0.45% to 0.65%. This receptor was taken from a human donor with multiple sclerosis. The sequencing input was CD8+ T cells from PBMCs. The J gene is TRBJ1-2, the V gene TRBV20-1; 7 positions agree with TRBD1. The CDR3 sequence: CSVPTGWDFYTF. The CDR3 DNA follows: TGCAGCGTACCGACAGGGTGGGATTTTTACACCTTC.